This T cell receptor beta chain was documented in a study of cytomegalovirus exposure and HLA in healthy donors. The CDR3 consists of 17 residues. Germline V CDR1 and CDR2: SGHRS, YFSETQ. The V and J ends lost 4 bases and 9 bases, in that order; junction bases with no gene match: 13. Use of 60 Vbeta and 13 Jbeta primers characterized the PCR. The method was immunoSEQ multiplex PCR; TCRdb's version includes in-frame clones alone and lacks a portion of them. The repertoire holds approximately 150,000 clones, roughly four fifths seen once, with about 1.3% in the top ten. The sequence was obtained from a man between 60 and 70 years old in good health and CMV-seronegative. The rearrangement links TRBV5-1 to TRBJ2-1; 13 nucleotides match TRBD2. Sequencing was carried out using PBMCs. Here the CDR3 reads CASSPNALAGGPGEQFF. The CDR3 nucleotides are TGCGCCAGCAGCCCCAACGCACTAGCGGGAGGGCCTGGTGAGCAGTTCTTC.